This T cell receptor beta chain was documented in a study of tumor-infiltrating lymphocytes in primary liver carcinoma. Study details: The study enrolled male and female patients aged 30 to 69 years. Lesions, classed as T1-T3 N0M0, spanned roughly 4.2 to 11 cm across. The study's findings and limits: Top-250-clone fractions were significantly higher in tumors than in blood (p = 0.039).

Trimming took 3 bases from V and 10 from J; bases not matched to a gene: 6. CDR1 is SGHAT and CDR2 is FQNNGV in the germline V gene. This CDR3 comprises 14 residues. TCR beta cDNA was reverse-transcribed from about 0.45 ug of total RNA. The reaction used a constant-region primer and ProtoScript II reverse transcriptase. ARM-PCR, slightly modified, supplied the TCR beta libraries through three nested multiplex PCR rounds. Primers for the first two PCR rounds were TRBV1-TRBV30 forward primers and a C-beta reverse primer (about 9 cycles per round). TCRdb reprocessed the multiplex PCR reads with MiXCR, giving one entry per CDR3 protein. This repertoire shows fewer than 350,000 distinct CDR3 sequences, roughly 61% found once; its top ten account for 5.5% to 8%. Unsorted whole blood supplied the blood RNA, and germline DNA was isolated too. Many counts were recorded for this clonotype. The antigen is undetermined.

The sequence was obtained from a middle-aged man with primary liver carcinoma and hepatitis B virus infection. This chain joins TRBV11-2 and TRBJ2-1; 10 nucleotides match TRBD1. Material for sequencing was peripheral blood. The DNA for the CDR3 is TGTGCCAGCAGCTTCGGGGGACAGGGGACCGAGCAGTTCTTC. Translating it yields CASSFGGQGTEQFF.